Each of the 18 T cell receptor beta chains below was sequenced from the same sample in a study of response to subunit inactivated influenza vaccine. Using its own MiXCR run on the RT-PCR reads, TCRdb lists one record per CDR3 protein. This sample yields some 520,000 distinct CDR3 sequences, of which about 15% are seen a single time; 3% belongs to the top ten. Sample: CD4+ T cells sorted from PBMCs, taken 23 to 25 months after vaccination. These receptors came from a man in his fifties or sixties who received an inactivated influenza vaccine.

This chain connects TRBV15 to TRBJ2-3; D call uncertain. The V gene lost 0 bases and the J gene lost 4 bases, with 5 bases spanning the gap. CDR1 LNHNV and CDR2 YYDKDF come from the germline V gene (reference sequence). The CDR3 sequence is 13 residues long. This CDR3 reads CATSRDMADTQYF. The CDR3, as DNA: TGTGCCACCAGCAGAGATATGGCAGATACGCAGTATTTT. The variable domain in full, with the rest retrieved from reference TRBV15 and TRBJ2-3, is DAMVIQNPRYQVTQFGKPVTLSCSQTLNHNVMYWYQQKSSQAPKLLFHYYDKDFNNEADTPDNFQSRRPNTSFCFLDIRSPGLGDTAMYLCATSRDMADTQYFGPGTRLTVL.

The chain uses TRBV9 and TRBJ2-5; D gene ambiguous. Germline CDR1 is SGDLS and CDR2 is YYNGEE. CDR3 length equals 14 residues. V was trimmed by 0 bases and J by 3 bases, leaving 9 bases between them. The CDR3, as DNA: TGTGCCAGCAGCGTAGGCCCGGGCGAAGAGACCCAGTACTTC. Translating gives CASSVGPGEETQYF.

The CDR3 coding sequence is TGCAGCGCCGGGACAGCTAAAAACACTGAAGCTTTCTTT. It is translated as CSAGTAKNTEAFF. This chain uses TRBV20-1 with TRBJ1-1; 7 nucleotides match TRBD1. The germline V gene encodes CDR1 DFQATT and CDR2 SNEGSKA (reference sequence). The CDR3 has 13 residues.

The rearrangement uses TRBV20-1 and TRBJ1-2; D gene uncertain. The germline V gene has CDR1 DFQATT and CDR2 SNEGSKA (reference sequence). CDR3 length: 14 amino acids. Trimming stripped 1 base from V and 0 bases from J, with 9 bases between. The CDR3 DNA follows: TGCAGTGCTAGAGTCAGGATGGCTAACTATGGCTACACCTTC. As protein: CSARVRMANYGYTF.

The J gene is TRBJ2-1, the V gene TRBV29-1, with D possibly being TRBD1 or TRBD2 (6 bases each). The germline V and J ends were trimmed by 7 bases and 9 bases, with 16 bases remaining between them. This CDR3 region has 12 residues. Germline CDR1 and CDR2: SQVTM and ANQGSEA. As DNA, the CDR3 is TGCAGCGGCGGGGCCCAAGGGGGTGAGCAGTTCTTC. It specifies CSGGAQGGEQFF.

The chain has TRBV2 and TRBJ1-5, with D unclear. Germline V gene lookup returns CDR1 SNHLY and CDR2 FYNNEI. V shed 2 bases and J shed 6 bases, with 8 bases lying between them. This CDR3 region has 13 residues. Here the CDR3 DNA reads TGTGCCAGCAGTGAATTAGGGATTCAGCCCCAGCATTTT. Translating gives CASSELGIQPQHF.

This chain uses TRBV3-1 with TRBJ2-6, with D uncertain. In germline, CDR1 is LGHDT, CDR2 YNNKEL (reference sequence). This CDR3 has 18 residues. V lost 0 bases to trimming and J lost 0 bases, with 12 bases between them. The CDR3 sequence is CASSQDRINPSGANVLTF. The CDR3 DNA is TGTGCCAGCAGCCAAGATAGGATAAACCCCTCTGGGGCCAACGTCCTGACTTTC.

In this sample, this clonotype turned up a few times. The CDR3 region is CSVFGTSGRSYEQYF. CDR3 sequence (DNA): TGCAGCGTTTTTGGGACTAGCGGGAGGTCCTACGAGCAGTACTTC. The chain links TRBV29-1 to TRBJ2-7; TRBD2 aligns across 15 bases. Germline assignment: CDR1 SQVTM and CDR2 ANQGSEA. The V gene end was trimmed by 5 bases and the J gene end by 1 base; junction bases not matched to a gene: 3. The CDR3 runs to 15 residues.

This clonotype was seen repeatedly, ten times or more. The V gene is TRBV5-1, the J gene TRBJ2-1; a weak D match, TRBD2 (5 bases). Looked up from germline, CDR1 is SGHRS and CDR2 is YFSETQ. The length of the CDR3 is 16 residues. The V gene lost 2 bases and the J gene lost 7 bases, with 19 bases spanning the gap. The CDR3 region has the DNA TGCGCCAGCAGCTTAATGTCCACTAGAACCGGGAATGAGCAGTTCTTC. It codes for CASSLMSTRTGNEQFF.

This clonotype was observed at least ten times. The chain combines TRBV4-3 with TRBJ2-7; 7 bases agree with TRBD1. After removal of 2 bases from V and 3 bases from J, the junction contained 10 bases not matched to a gene. The CDR3 totals 16 residues. From germline, CDR1 is LGHNA and CDR2 YSLEER. As DNA, the CDR3 is TGCGCCAGCAGCCAAAACTACGGGGACAGAAGCTACGAGCAGTACTTC. Its protein product is CASSQNYGDRSYEQYF.

The chain carries TRBV15 and TRBJ2-7, with D hard to call. V lost 3 bases to trimming and J lost 2 bases, with 11 bases between them. Per the germline V gene, CDR1 is LNHNV and CDR2 is YYDKDF (reference sequence). CDR3 length: 14 residues. The CDR3 nucleotides are TGTGCCACCAGCAGCGGGCCCTCCCCCTACGAGCAGTACTTC. This sequence encodes CATSSGPSPYEQYF.

This CDR3 is CASQGGNQPQHF. For the CDR3, the DNA is TGTGCCAGCCAGGGTGGCAATCAGCCCCAGCATTTT. This chain connects TRBV5-8 to TRBJ1-5; TRBD1 is a possible D gene (5 bases). The germline V and J ends were trimmed by 7 bases and 2 bases, with 7 bases remaining between them. Germline loops: CDR1 SGHTS, CDR2 YDEGEE. The length of the CDR3 is 12 residues.

This sequence joins TRBV3-1 and TRBJ2-5; D may correspond to TRBD1 or TRBD2 (5 bases each). Germline V gene sequence: CDR1 LGHDT, CDR2 YNNKEL (reference sequence). CDR3 size: 14 residues. Trimming shortened V by 2 bases and J by 4 bases, and 11 bases separated the two germline ends. The CDR3 nucleotides read TGTGCCAGCAGCCAAAGCTCCGGGGCAGAGACCCAGTACTTC. Translation gives CASSQSSGAETQYF.

The sample holds a few counts of this clonotype. The chain employs TRBV6-1 and TRBJ2-7; 14 bases align to TRBD2. Germline-derived CDR1 and CDR2 are MNHNS and SASEGT. The CDR3 totals 14 residues. Germline trimming cut 7 bases from V and 4 bases from J; bases unmatched to any gene: 3. The CDR3 is CASTGTSGGYEQYF. The CDR3 coding sequence is TGTGCCAGCACCGGGACTAGCGGGGGATACGAGCAGTACTTC.

This clonotype has more than one count but fewer than ten. This chain uses TRBV11-3 with TRBJ2-7; D remains unclear. This CDR3 has 12 amino acids. From germline, CDR1 is SGHNT and CDR2 YENEEA. V lost 5 bases to trimming and J lost 5 bases, with 10 bases between them. The DNA of the CDR3 is TGTGCCAGCAGCAAAGATGGAGACGAGCAGTACTTC. It yields the protein CASSKDGDEQYF.

There are a few counts of this clonotype. The chain recombines TRBV12-3 or TRBV12-4 with TRBJ2-7, with TRBD1 matching over 9 bases. The CDR3 is 14 amino acids. J was trimmed by 6 bases and V by 4 bases; bases with no gene match: 7. In DNA form, the CDR3 reads TGTGCCAGCAGTTCATACAGGGGGCAAAGCGAGCAGTACTTC. It translates to CASSSYRGQSEQYF.

CDR3 bases: TGTGCCAGCAGCCGAAGGACAGGGTCCACCGGGGAGCTGTTTTTT. Translated: CASSRRTGSTGELFF. V is TRBV14 and J is TRBJ2-2; 8 bases fit TRBD1. Unmatched junction bases numbered 5, after V lost 4 bases and J lost 4 bases. This CDR3 spans 15 amino acids. Germline lookup yields CDR1 SGHDN and CDR2 FVKESK.

In its sample, this clonotype was seen many times. CDR3 sequence: CASSNRKERANNEQFF. The CDR3 DNA reads as TGTGCCAGCAGCAACCGCAAAGAGCGGGCAAACAATGAGCAGTTCTTC. The chain is built from TRBV28 and TRBJ2-1, with a tentative D call TRBD2 (6 bases). CDR3 size: 16 residues. V lost 6 bases to trimming and J lost 5 bases, with 20 bases between them. Germline V CDR1 and CDR2: MDHEN, SYDVKM.